These T cell receptor beta chains were read from a single sample in a study of cytomegalovirus exposure and HLA in healthy donors. Assay: immunoSEQ multiplex PCR; the TCRdb copy retains only in-frame clones and omits some. This table holds about 180,000 clones, about four fifths found once. Sequencing was performed on PBMCs. The receptors here all came from a woman in her late teens or twenties in good health and CMV-seropositive. CDR3s include the opening cysteine and the closing phenylalanine or tryptophan. The D gene is left open where the match is weak. Not all rows give a size; the values are once, few, many and, for expanded clones, a class.

TRBJ1-1 NA NA TRBV19 CASSPDKGGTEAFF TGTGCCAGTAGTCCGGACAAGGGAGGGACTGAAGCTTTCTTT
TRBJ1-1 NA NA TRBV7-2 CASSFSMTGNYEAFF TGTGCCAGCAGCTTCTCGATGACAGGAAATTATGAAGCTTTCTTT
TRBJ1-4 TRBD1 NA TRBV4-1 CASKEDRRNEKLFF TGCGCCAGCAAGGAGGACAGGCGAAATGAAAAACTGTTTTTT
TRBJ2-3 TRBD2 NA TRBV7-9 CASSLLLGAGGLEDTQYF TGTGCCAGCAGCCTTTTATTAGGCGCGGGGGGGCTGGAGGATACGCAGTATTTT
TRBJ1-1 TRBD1 NA TRBV23-1 CASKDRGRVTEAFF TGCGCCAGCAAGGACAGGGGGCGCGTTACTGAAGCTTTCTTT
TRBJ1-2 NA NA TRBV11-2 CASSPGQPTSFF TGTGCCAGCAGCCCTGGACAGCCGACTTCATTCTTC
TRBJ2-7 TRBD1 NA TRBV2 CASSPLQGAMDEQYF TGTGCCAGCAGTCCCCTACAGGGGGCAATGGACGAGCAGTACTTC
TRBJ2-7 TRBD1 NA TRBV6-5 CASRQGTGGYEQYF TGTGCCAGCAGGCAGGGGACAGGGGGCTACGAGCAGTACTTC
TRBJ2-3 TRBD2 NA TRBV11-3 CASSSYGGAADTQYF TGTGCCAGCAGCTCGTACGGGGGGGCCGCAGATACGCAGTATTTT
TRBJ2-5 NA once TRBV6-1 CASSLERSQETQYF TGTGCCAGCAGTCTAGAGCGGTCGCAAGAGACCCAGTACTTC
TRBJ2-2 TRBD2 NA TRBV14 CASSPGLAGGPSAGELFF TGTGCCAGCAGCCCCGGACTAGCGGGGGGGCCGAGCGCCGGGGAGCTGTTTTTT
TRBJ1-1 TRBD1 once TRBV28 CASSPWTGNTEAFF TGTGCCAGCAGCCCCTGGACAGGGAACACTGAAGCTTTCTTT
TRBJ1-3 TRBD1 NA TRBV2 CASSLQGGAGNTIYF TGTGCCAGCAGCCTACAGGGGGGAGCTGGAAACACCATATATTTT
TRBJ1-6 NA NA TRBV6-6 CASSPDRAGSPLHF TGTGCCAGCAGTCCCGACCGGGCGGGGTCACCCCTCCACTTT
TRBJ1-4 NA once TRBV4-1 CASSHPDTSRNEKLFF TGCGCCAGCAGTCACCCTGACACCTCACGGAATGAAAAACTGTTTTTT
TRBJ1-2 TRBD1 NA TRBV5-8 CVSSRAGTGVSTYGYTF TGTGTCAGCAGCAGAGCCGGGACAGGGGTCTCTACCTATGGCTACACCTTC
TRBJ1-1 TRBD1 NA TRBV11-1 CASSLIRDSTEAFF TGTGCCAGCAGCCTCATCCGGGACAGCACTGAAGCTTTCTTT
TRBJ2-3 TRBD2 NA TRBV7-3 CASSLTAGGPDTQYF TGTGCCAGCAGCTTAACAGCGGGGGGGCCAGATACGCAGTATTTT
TRBJ1-5 NA NA TRBV2 CASRGGPSNQPQHF TGTGCCAGCAGAGGGGGACCAAGCAATCAGCCCCAGCATTTT
TRBJ2-5 NA NA TRBV27 CASSQSRVGETQYF TGTGCCAGCAGCCAAAGCAGGGTTGGGGAGACCCAGTACTTC